The sequence of this T cell receptor (beta chain) was determined in a study of T cells in Graves' hyperthyroidism and ophthalmopathy. Study overall: Specimen type is peripheral blood, collected at initial diagnosis prior to any treatment. Study-level results: Most thyroid clonotypes expanded above 0.001 were also detected in blood.

The CDR3 consists of 12 residues. Germline assignment: CDR1 SQVTM and CDR2 ANQGSEA. V gave up 4 bases and J gave up 5 bases, with 12 bases separating them. Absent ophthalmopathy progression within 18 months defined stable Graves' hyperthyroidism. The study based diagnoses on clinical symptoms, serum thyroxine and TRAb, thyroid ultrasound and orbital computed tomography. As concerns this clonotype: Its specificity is not known.

Authors of the study amplified TCR beta CDR3 regions from RNA transcripts. The primer set for the first-round RT-PCR of the TCR CDR3 was HTBI. Each CDR3 protein is one row after TCRdb ran MiXCR on the multiplex PCR reads. In the table there are 750,000 to 900,000 distinct CDR3 sequences, about two fifths of which are singletons. This clonotype was obtained from a man aged 18 to 30 with Graves' hyperthyroidism. The V gene is TRBV29-1, the J gene TRBJ2-7; perhaps TRBD1 as D (6 bases). The specimen sequenced was blood. CDR3 protein: CSVVPGVHEQYF. Written as DNA, the CDR3 is TGCAGCGTTGTGCCAGGGGTCCACGAGCAGTACTTC.